This TCR beta chain emerged from a study of identical twins. TCRdb reprocessed the 5' RACE reads with MiXCR, giving one entry per CDR3 protein. The table shows hundreds of thousands of distinct CDR3 sequences, with 18% occurring only once. The CDR3 is made up of 12 amino acids. V shed 3 bases and J shed 6 bases, with 12 bases lying between them. Germline V lookup: CDR1 DFQATT, CDR2 SNEGSKA (reference sequence). In this sample, this clonotype turned up a few times. These same data were also listed under a study on T cells expressing NK-cell markers.

The sample consisted of PBMCs. The clonotype comes from a woman aged 18-35 years in good health. This chain joins TRBV20-1 and TRBJ2-7; D gene unclear. The CDR3 coding sequence is TGCAGTGCTAGGTCCCATTCGGGCGAGCAGTACTTC. Its translation is CSARSHSGEQYF.